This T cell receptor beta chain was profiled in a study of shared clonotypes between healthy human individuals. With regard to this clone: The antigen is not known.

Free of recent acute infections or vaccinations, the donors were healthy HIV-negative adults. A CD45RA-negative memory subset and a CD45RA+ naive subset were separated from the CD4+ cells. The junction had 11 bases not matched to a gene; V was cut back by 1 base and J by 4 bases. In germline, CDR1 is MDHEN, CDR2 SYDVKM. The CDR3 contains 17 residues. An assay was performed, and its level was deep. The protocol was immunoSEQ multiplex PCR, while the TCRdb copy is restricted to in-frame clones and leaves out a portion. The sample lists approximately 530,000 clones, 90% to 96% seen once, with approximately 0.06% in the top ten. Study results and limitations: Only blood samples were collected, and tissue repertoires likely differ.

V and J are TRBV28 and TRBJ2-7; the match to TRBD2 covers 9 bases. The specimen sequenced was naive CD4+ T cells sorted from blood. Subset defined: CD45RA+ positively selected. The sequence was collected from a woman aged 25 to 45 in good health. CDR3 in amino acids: CASSLFVRIAGDYEQYF. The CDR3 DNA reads TGTGCCAGCAGTTTATTTGTAAGGATAGCGGGAGATTACGAGCAGTACTTC.